These 22 T cell receptor beta chains came from one sample sequenced in a study of long-term antiretroviral therapy in people with HIV. An immunoSEQ assay, version v3.0, was performed at survey level. Method: immunoSEQ multiplex PCR; TCRdb's copy keeps in-frame clones and lacks some. The sample lists approximately 26,000 clones, approximately 78% occurring once. Sequenced material: unsorted PBMCs, taken 2.9 years after starting antiretroviral therapy. The receptors were sampled from a man in his forties or fifties with HIV.

The rearrangement links TRBV9 to TRBJ2-2; D not certain. The ends were cut back, 4 bases at V and 2 bases at J, with 3 bases in the middle. The CDR3 totals 12 residues. CDR1 and CDR2 from the germline V gene are SGDLS and YYNGEE. CDR3 loop: CASSLNTGELFF. CDR3 DNA sequence: TGTGCCAGCAGCTTAAACACCGGGGAGCTGTTTTTT.

V and J are TRBV9 and TRBJ1-4, with 8 bases matching TRBD1. J gave up 2 bases and V 3 bases, and 3 bases lay outside the gene matches. Germline V gene sequence: CDR1 SGDLS, CDR2 YYNGEE. The CDR3 runs to 15 residues. Here the CDR3 reads CASSARDRTNEKLFF. As DNA, the CDR3 is TGTGCCAGCAGCGCTAGGGACAGGACTAATGAAAAACTGTTTTTT.

This clone was recorded only once. This chain uses TRBV15 with TRBJ1-4, with 7 bases that match TRBD1. V lost 0 bases, J lost 4 bases, and 11 bases stayed unmatched. This CDR3 has 18 residues. In germline, CDR1 is LNHNV, CDR2 YYDKDF (reference sequence). CDR3 sequence: CATSRDAPTQGYNEKLFF. DNA for the CDR3: TGTGCCACCAGCAGAGATGCCCCCACACAGGGGTATAATGAAAAACTGTTTTTT.

The rearrangement uses TRBV19 and TRBJ1-1; TRBD1 agrees at 7 bases. The CDR3 runs 15 residues. CDR1 is LNHDA, CDR2 SQIVND, per germline (reference sequence). V shed 8 bases and J 1 base; nucleotides not matched to a gene: 10. In nucleotides, the CDR3 is TGTGCCAGTTGGGGGAGGGGGCCTAAGAACACTGAAGCTTTCTTT. This encodes CASWGRGPKNTEAFF.

The gene calls are TRBV5-6 and TRBJ1-1, with unresolved D. The CDR3 length is 14 residues. V dropped 2 bases and J dropped 2 bases, with 10 bases sitting between them. Germline CDR1 SGHDT, CDR2 YYEEEE. The CDR3 DNA sequence: TGTGCCAGCAGCTTTTCTCTACCTAACACTGAAGCTTTCTTT. Translated, it gives CASSFSLPNTEAFF.

The V and J genes are TRBV30 and TRBJ1-1, with D perhaps matching TRBD1 (5 bases). CDR1 is GTSNPN, CDR2 SVGIG, per germline (reference sequence). Trimming removed 4 bases at V and 1 base at J, with 16 bases between. The CDR3 is 15 residues long. CDR3 DNA sequence: TGTGCCTGGAACCCCCCCCCGGGGGGGAACACTGAAGCTTTCTTT. Translating it yields CAWNPPPGGNTEAFF.

The chain links TRBV6-5 to TRBJ1-1; maybe TRBD1 (6 bases). With 0 bases removed from V and 7 bases from J, the gap between germline ends came to 9 bases. The CDR3 has 13 amino acids. Germline CDR1 reads MNHEY; CDR2 reads SVGAGI. CDR3 loop: CASSYSTGYEAFF. In DNA, the CDR3 is TGTGCCAGCAGTTACTCGACAGGTTATGAAGCTTTCTTT.

The chain employs TRBV10-1 and TRBJ1-1; no definite D call. The germline gives CDR1 WNHNN, CDR2 SYGVQD (reference sequence). V was shortened by 4 bases and J by 0 bases, with 12 bases between the two germline ends. This CDR3 is 15 amino acids long. The CDR3 spells CASSVFRTVNTEAFF. As DNA, the CDR3 is TGCGCCAGCAGTGTATTCAGGACGGTGAACACTGAAGCTTTCTTT.

The chain uses TRBV9 and TRBJ2-5; D tentatively fits TRBD1 or TRBD2 (5 bases each). Germline CDR1 and CDR2: SGDLS and YYNGEE. The ends were cut back, 3 bases at V and 3 bases at J, with 18 bases in the middle. The CDR3 contains 16 residues. The CDR3: CASSARAGRREETQYF. The CDR3 nucleotides read TGTGCCAGCAGCGCCCGGGCAGGGCGGCGGGAAGAGACCCAGTACTTC.

The gene calls are TRBV9 and TRBJ2-3, with 12 bases matching TRBD2. Germline assignment: CDR1 SGDLS and CDR2 YYNGEE. This CDR3 comprises 15 residues. V lost 0 bases, J lost 11 bases, and 7 bases stayed unmatched. CDR3 region: CASSVETSGGGEQYF. As DNA, the CDR3 is TGTGCCAGCAGCGTAGAGACTAGCGGGGGAGGTGAGCAGTATTTT.

The table lists this clone with a few counts. The CDR3 sequence is CASSYSGDRDLYEQYF. The CDR3 nucleotides read TGTGCCAGCAGTTACTCTGGGGACAGGGACCTCTACGAGCAGTACTTC. This chain connects TRBV6-5 to TRBJ2-7; 9 nucleotides agree with TRBD1. The CDR3 covers 16 residues. The V gene end was trimmed by 0 bases and the J gene end by 3 bases; junction bases not matched to a gene: 6. CDR1 MNHEY and CDR2 SVGAGI come from the germline V gene.

The genes are TRBV11-2 and TRBJ2-3, with a weak D call TRBD2 (6 bases). Trimming shortened V by 5 bases and J by 3 bases, and 12 bases separated the two germline ends. CDR1 and CDR2 from the germline V gene are SGHAT and FQNNGV. This CDR3 contains 14 residues. The CDR3 region has the DNA TGTGCCAGCAGCCTATGGGGGAGGACAGATACGCAGTATTTT. It is translated as CASSLWGRTDTQYF.

This chain joins TRBV6-6 and TRBJ1-5; 7 bases agree with TRBD1. Unmatched junction bases numbered 5, after V lost 5 bases and J lost 1 base. The CDR3 length is 15 residues. Germline loops: CDR1 MNHNY, CDR2 SVGAGI (reference sequence). The CDR3 region has the DNA TGTGCCAGCAGTGCAAGACAGGGAAGCAATCAGCCCCAGCATTTT. It specifies CASSARQGSNQPQHF.

DNA of the CDR3: TGTGCCAGCAGCTCCACGGACAGGGGGTACCAAGAGACCCAGTACTTC. Encoded protein: CASSSTDRGYQETQYF. The chain combines TRBV11-2 with TRBJ2-5; TRBD1 matches 10 bases. Per germline, CDR1 SGHAT and CDR2 FQNNGV. The CDR3 has 16 amino acids. V lost 4 bases and J lost 0; bases outside the gene matches: 5.

V and J are TRBV7-2 and TRBJ1-3; TRBD1 agrees at 7 bases. V lost 3 bases to trimming and J lost 4 bases; unmatched junction nucleotides: 9. This CDR3 is 16 amino acids long. The germline CDR1 and CDR2 sequences are SGHTA and FQGNSA. CDR3 sequence: CASSLGQTRPGNTIYF. CDR3 sequence (DNA): TGTGCCAGCAGCTTGGGACAGACGAGGCCGGGAAACACCATATATTTT.

The chain is built from TRBV6-5 and TRBJ1-2; D gene ambiguous. V was clipped by 0 bases and J by 10 bases, with 18 bases between them. The CDR3 has 15 amino acids. Per the germline V gene, CDR1 is MNHEY and CDR2 is SVGAGI. CDR3 nucleotide sequence: TGTGCCAGCAGTTACTCGAGACGTGGTATTCGTGACTACACCTTC. Protein: CASSYSRRGIRDYTF.

The chain is built from TRBV5-6 and TRBJ2-7; D uncertain. Germline V gene lookup returns CDR1 SGHDT and CDR2 YYEEEE. V lost 0 bases and J lost 4, with 2 bases in between. The CDR3 consists of 11 residues. The CDR3: CASSLGYEQYF. In DNA, the CDR3 is TGTGCCAGCAGCTTGGGGTACGAGCAGTACTTC.

The chain links TRBV7-2 to TRBJ2-3; TRBD2 might be the D (6 bases). There are 14 residues in the CDR3. Germline V gives CDR1 SGHTA, CDR2 FQGNSA. V was cut by 0 bases and J by 8 bases, with 12 bases left in between. CDR3 coding DNA: TGTGCCAGCAGCTTAGCGGTGGGGGGTGGTACGCAGTATTTT. It encodes CASSLAVGGGTQYF.

V gene TRBV30 combines with J gene TRBJ1-1; no firm D call. CDR1 GTSNPN and CDR2 SVGIG come from the germline V gene (reference sequence). The CDR3 contains 11 residues. Trimming took off 4 bases at V and 5 bases at J, with 8 bases between the two ends. The CDR3 sequence: CAWTEETEAFF. In DNA form, the CDR3 reads TGTGCCTGGACTGAGGAAACTGAAGCTTTCTTT. The variable domain in full, with the rest retrieved from reference TRBV30 and TRBJ1-1, is SQTIHQWPATLVQPVGSPLSLECTVEGTSNPNLYWYRQAAGRGLQLLFYSVGIGQISSEVPQNLSASRPQDRQFILSSKKLLLSDSGFYLCAWTEETEAFFGQGTRLTVV.

As concerns this clone: An end of the junction differs from the germline gene, which may be a read error. V and J are TRBV9 and TRBJ2-1, with D possibly TRBD1 on 6 matching bases. This CDR3 has 14 residues. Germline assignment: CDR1 SGDLS and CDR2 YYNGEE. CDR3 amino acids: CASTVGGNYNEQFF. The DNA of the CDR3 is TGTGCCAGCACCGTAGGGGGAAACTACAATGAGCAGTTCTTC.

This chain links TRBV29-1 with TRBJ1-6; TRBD1 might be the D (5 bases). This CDR3 has 11 amino acids. In germline, CDR1 is SQVTM, CDR2 ANQGSEA. The V end was cut by 4 bases, the J end by 16 bases, with 14 bases between. For the CDR3, the DNA is TGCAGCGTTGTCGAGGGGCCGCGGCTCCACTTT. Protein: CSVVEGPRLHF.

The chain combines TRBV10-3 with TRBJ2-3, with D possibly TRBD2 on 6 matching bases. V shed 0 bases and J shed 4 bases, with 8 bases lying between them. The CDR3 totals 14 residues. Germline V gene lookup returns CDR1 ENHRY and CDR2 SYGVKD. The CDR3 DNA reads as TGTGCCATCAGTGAGTCGACTAGGTCAGATACGCAGTATTTT. Translation gives CAISESTRSDTQYF.